A single sample gave rise to the 30 T cell receptor beta chains below, sequenced in a study of shared clonotypes between healthy human individuals. Assay used: immunoSEQ multiplex PCR; TCRdb lists only in-frame clones, some missing. The sample has more than 2 million clones; around 93% are singletons. It was CD45RO-negative cells, positively selected for CCR7, that made up naive CD8 cells, with terminally differentiated effector memory CD45RA+ cells excluded. Sequences were obtained from naive CD8+ T cells from PBMCs. Receptors were obtained from a man younger than 35 in good health. Some clones in this sample may be carry-over from other donors' samples.

The chain links TRBV30 to TRBJ2-7; 8 nucleotides align to TRBD1. Germline values: CDR1 GTSNPN, CDR2 SVGIG (reference sequence). V was pared by 5 bases and J by 1 base, with 10 bases of the junction left unmatched. This CDR3 is 15 amino acids long. CDR3 residues: CAWDSPDRASYEQYF. CDR3 bases: TGTGCCTGGGATTCCCCGGACAGGGCTTCCTACGAGCAGTACTTC.

This CDR3 is CASSYSTGSDQPQHF. CDR3 nucleotides: TGTGCCAGCAGTTACTCGACAGGGTCGGATCAGCCCCAGCATTTT. V is TRBV28 and J is TRBJ1-5; 7 bases are shared with TRBD1. Germline loops: CDR1 MDHEN, CDR2 SYDVKM. J gave up 5 bases and V 4 bases, and 8 bases lay outside the gene matches. There are 15 residues in the CDR3.

This chain's CDR3 is CASSPDGANYGYTF. The CDR3 region has the DNA TGTGCCAGCAGCCCGGACGGAGCTAACTATGGCTACACCTTC. V usage is TRBV5-8 and J usage is TRBJ1-2; no clear D gene. The CDR3 contains 14 residues. V was shortened by 4 bases and J by 0 bases, with 10 bases between the two germline ends. Germline CDR1 and CDR2: SGHTS and YDEGEE.

As DNA, the CDR3 is TGCGCCAGCAGCCAAGAGGGGCAAGAGACCCAGTACTTC. It specifies CASSQEGQETQYF. This chain joins TRBV4-1 and TRBJ2-5; no reliable D call. V dropped 0 bases and J dropped 2 bases, with 4 bases sitting between them. CDR3 length: 13 residues. Germline values: CDR1 MGHRA, CDR2 YSYEKL.

A note on this clone: This CDR3 is also generated by other DNA sequences in the sample. The chain joins TRBV6-6 to TRBJ2-5; D is undetermined. Trimming stripped 0 bases from V and 3 bases from J, with 5 bases between. The CDR3 length is 13 residues. Germline loops: CDR1 MNHNY, CDR2 SVGAGI (reference sequence). The CDR3: CASSYSTEETQYF. DNA of the CDR3: TGTGCCAGCAGTTACTCGACGGAAGAGACCCAGTACTTC.

V is TRBV10-2 and J is TRBJ2-1, with no clear D. V was cut by 8 bases and J by 6 bases, with 8 bases left in between. Germline lookup yields CDR1 WSHSY and CDR2 SAAADI. This CDR3 comprises 11 residues. The CDR3 loop is CASFSGNEQFF. CDR3 sequence (DNA): TGCGCCAGCTTCTCGGGCAATGAGCAGTTCTTC.

The gene calls are TRBV9 and TRBJ1-1; TRBD1 agrees at 8 bases. Germline V gene lookup returns CDR1 SGDLS and CDR2 YYNGEE. The CDR3 totals 16 residues. Trimming removed 0 bases from V and 1 base from J; junction bases left unmatched: 5. The CDR3 nucleotides are TGTGCCAGCAGCGTAGTGTCAGGGGGCCCGAACACTGAAGCTTTCTTT. Amino acids: CASSVVSGGPNTEAFF. The variable domain in full, completed from reference TRBV9 and TRBJ1-1, reads DSGVTQTPKHLITATGQRVTLRCSPRSGDLSVYWYQQSLDQGLQFLIQYYNGEERAKGNILERFSAQQFPDLHSELNLSSLELGDSALYFCASSVVSGGPNTEAFFGQGTRLTVV.

The chain is built from TRBV11-1 and TRBJ2-1, with D hard to call. Looked up from germline, CDR1 is SGHAT and CDR2 is FQDESV (reference sequence). Trimming removed 5 bases from V and 4 bases from J, with 12 bases in between. The CDR3 sequence is 14 residues long. The CDR3: CASSQTHMYNEQFF. CDR3 coding DNA: TGTGCCAGCAGCCAGACCCACATGTACAATGAGCAGTTCTTC.

The genes are TRBV6-1 and TRBJ1-1; D possibly corresponds to TRBD1 (5 bases). CDR3 size: 13 residues. Deletions cut 6 bases from V and 3 bases from J, with 11 bases between. Germline lookup yields CDR1 MNHNS and CDR2 SASEGT. The CDR3 DNA follows: TGTGCCAGCAGCGGGACGTCGGACACTGAAGCTTTCTTT. Translating it yields CASSGTSDTEAFF.

Only one count was recorded for this clone. Different DNA sequences within this sample yield the same CDR3. This chain links TRBV27 with TRBJ2-2; D is unclear. V lost 2 bases, J lost 6 bases, and 7 bases lay in between. Germline-derived CDR1 and CDR2 are MNHEY and SMNVEV (reference sequence). CDR3 length: 13 amino acids. DNA of the CDR3: TGTGCCAGCAGTTTAATTGGGGCCGGGGAGCTGTTTTTT. It encodes CASSLIGAGELFF.

The gene calls are TRBV19 and TRBJ2-1, with TRBD1 matching over 10 bases. The germline V gene has CDR1 LNHDA and CDR2 SQIVND (reference sequence). V shed 5 bases, J shed 2 bases, and the junction held 3 bases outside the gene matches. The CDR3 is made up of 15 amino acids. CDR3 in DNA: TGTGCCAGTAGTTTTGACAGGGGGCCCTACAATGAGCAGTTCTTC. Its translation is CASSFDRGPYNEQFF. Full variable domain (outside the CDR3, taken from reference TRBV19 and TRBJ2-1): DGGITQSPKYLFRKEGQNVTLSCEQNLNHDAMYWYRQDPGQGLRLIYYSQIVNDFQKGDIAEGYSVSREKKESFPLTVTSAQKNPTAFYLCASSFDRGPYNEQFFGPGTRLTVL.

The rearrangement links TRBV13 to TRBJ2-7, with 10 positions matching TRBD1. With 5 bases clipped from V and 3 bases from J, the junction kept 4 bases outside the gene matches. The CDR3 runs 14 residues. The germline V gene encodes CDR1 PRHDT and CDR2 FYEKMQ (reference sequence). CDR3 in DNA: TGTGCCAGCAGCAACCGGGACAGGGGCTACGAGCAGTACTTC. Translating gives CASSNRDRGYEQYF. Based on the CDR3 plus reference TRBV13 and TRBJ2-7, the full variable domain is AAGVIQSPRHLIKEKRETATLKCYPIPRHDTVYWYQQGPGQDPQFLISFYEKMQSDKGSIPDRFSAQQFSDYHSELNMSSLELGDSALYFCASSNRDRGYEQYFGPGTRLTVT.

The chain couples TRBV7-9 to TRBJ2-7; 7 nucleotides line up with TRBD1. CDR1 SEHNR and CDR2 FQNEAQ come from the germline V gene (reference sequence). V lost 5 bases, J lost 4 bases, and 14 bases stayed unmatched. The CDR3 is 16 residues long. The chain's CDR3 is CASSPRTGRPGYEQYF. The CDR3 DNA reads as TGTGCCAGCAGCCCCAGGACAGGCCGCCCGGGTTACGAGCAGTACTTC. The variable domain in full, with the rest retrieved from reference TRBV7-9 and TRBJ2-7, is DTGVSQNPRHKITKRGQNVTFRCDPISEHNRLYWYRQTLGQGPEFLTYFQNEAQLEKSRLLSDRFSAERPKGSFSTLEIQRTEQGDSAMYLCASSPRTGRPGYEQYFGPGTRLTVT.

V usage is TRBV7-2 and J usage is TRBJ1-2; D remains ambiguous. The CDR3 consists of 15 residues. V was trimmed by 4 bases and J by 1 base, leaving 13 bases between them. From germline, CDR1 is SGHTA and CDR2 FQGNSA. This CDR3 reads CASSSRPRDNYGYTF. The CDR3 DNA sequence: TGTGCCAGCAGCTCCCGGCCTCGAGATAACTATGGCTACACCTTC.

This chain links TRBV5-1 with TRBJ2-2, with D uncertain. CDR1 is SGHRS and CDR2 is YFSETQ in the germline V gene. Trimming pared 4 bases from V and 1 base from J, leaving 8 bases between. The CDR3 is made up of 14 amino acids. CDR3 region: CASSPAMNTGELFF. CDR3 nucleotides: TGCGCCAGCAGCCCAGCTATGAACACCGGGGAGCTGTTTTTT.

The J gene is TRBJ2-1, the V gene TRBV9; no reliable D call. CDR1 is SGDLS and CDR2 is YYNGEE in the germline V gene. The CDR3 loop spans 16 amino acids. Trimming took off 3 bases at V and 4 bases at J, with 17 bases between the two ends. CDR3 bases: TGTGCCAGCAGCGACCGCACGGGTCTTTTGTACAATGAGCAGTTCTTC. Residues: CASSDRTGLLYNEQFF. The complete variable domain, with remaining parts taken from reference TRBV9 and TRBJ2-1, reads DSGVTQTPKHLITATGQRVTLRCSPRSGDLSVYWYQQSLDQGLQFLIQYYNGEERAKGNILERFSAQQFPDLHSELNLSSLELGDSALYFCASSDRTGLLYNEQFFGPGTRLTVL.

In nucleotides, the CDR3 is TGTGCCAGCAGTACCCCTAAGGATCGAGGGGAAATCGAGCAGTACTTC. Amino acids: CASSTPKDRGEIEQYF. The gene calls are TRBV9 and TRBJ2-7; D could derive from TRBD1 or TRBD2 (5 bases each). The germline V and J ends were trimmed by 5 bases and 6 bases, with 24 bases remaining between them. This CDR3 region has 16 residues. Per germline, CDR1 SGDLS and CDR2 YYNGEE.

The chain uses TRBV27 and TRBJ2-7; D may be TRBD1 or TRBD2 (6 bases each). The CDR3 consists of 15 residues. In germline, CDR1 is MNHEY, CDR2 SMNVEV (reference sequence). The ends were cut back, 5 bases at V and 4 bases at J, with 18 bases in the middle. As DNA, the CDR3 is TGTGCCAGCAGTGGGATAGGAGGGGGTGGGTACGAGCAGTACTTC. Amino acid sequence: CASSGIGGGGYEQYF.

This chain connects TRBV4-2 to TRBJ2-1; D is possibly TRBD1 (5 bases). The germline gives CDR1 LGHNA, CDR2 YNFKEQ. The CDR3 length is 16 residues. V lost 0 bases to trimming and J lost 8 bases, with 17 bases between them. The CDR3 DNA follows: TGTGCCAGCAGCCAAGATGGACGGGCAGGGCGCGATGAGCAGTTCTTC. Protein product: CASSQDGRAGRDEQFF.

The chain carries TRBV9 and TRBJ2-2, with D unclear. Germline V gives CDR1 SGDLS, CDR2 YYNGEE. This CDR3 comprises 17 residues. Trimming cost V 0 bases and J 1 base, with 13 bases left between them. The CDR3 loop is CASSVGLTRGNTGELFF. Written as DNA, the CDR3 is TGTGCCAGCAGCGTAGGGTTAACCCGCGGGAACACCGGGGAGCTGTTTTTT.

The J gene is TRBJ2-5, the V gene TRBV6-6, with 7 nucleotides matching TRBD2. The ends lost 5 bases at V and 3 bases at J; junction bases unmatched: 6. CDR3 length: 14 residues. Germline V gene lookup returns CDR1 MNHNY and CDR2 SVGAGI (reference sequence). CDR3 in DNA: TGTGCCAGCAGTCCTCGGGACTACAAAGAGACCCAGTACTTC. As protein: CASSPRDYKETQYF.

Written as DNA, the CDR3 is TGTGCCATCAGTAACAGGGAAGTCACTGAAGCTTTCTTT. This sequence encodes CAISNREVTEAFF. The J gene is TRBJ1-1, the V gene TRBV10-3; tentatively, D is TRBD1 (6 bases). CDR1 ENHRY and CDR2 SYGVKD come from the germline V gene. V shed 5 bases and J shed 4 bases, with 11 bases lying between them. The CDR3 runs 13 residues.

CDR3 sequence (DNA): TGTGCCAGCAGCCCGGGACTAGCGGAACTAGCCAAAAACATTCAGTACTTC. Its translation: CASSPGLAELAKNIQYF. This rearrangement joins TRBV11-2 to TRBJ2-4; 11 bases agree with TRBD2. The V gene end was trimmed by 5 bases and the J gene end by 0 bases; junction bases not matched to a gene: 6. Germline values: CDR1 SGHAT, CDR2 FQNNGV. The CDR3 is made up of 17 amino acids.

With regard to this clone: In the same sample, other DNA sequences code for this CDR3. This chain connects TRBV9 to TRBJ2-3; 11 bases align to TRBD2. CDR3 length: 15 residues. V lost 5 bases, J lost 5 bases, and 7 bases stayed unmatched. CDR1 and CDR2 (germline): SGDLS, YYNGEE. The CDR3 DNA follows: TGTGCCAGCAGTGATAGCGGGAGGGCCCTAGATACGCAGTATTTT. Translation gives CASSDSGRALDTQYF.

The chain couples TRBV7-8 to TRBJ2-7; 12 bases map to TRBD2. J was trimmed by 4 bases and V by 5 bases; bases with no gene match: 9. This CDR3 has 16 amino acids. Germline V CDR1 and CDR2: SGHVS, FQNEAQ. Here the CDR3 DNA reads TGTGCCAGCAGCCTAGGACGGACTAGCGGGATGTACGAGCAGTACTTC. Its protein product is CASSLGRTSGMYEQYF.

This chain joins TRBV5-5 and TRBJ2-7; 7 nucleotides match TRBD1. The germline V gene encodes CDR1 SGHKS and CDR2 YYEKEE (reference sequence). The junction had 4 bases not matched to a gene; V was cut back by 1 base and J by 6 bases. CDR3 length: 13 amino acids. The CDR3 sequence: CASSLTGAGEQYF. CDR3 bases: TGTGCCAGCAGCTTGACAGGGGCGGGCGAGCAGTACTTC.

The J gene is TRBJ1-2, the V gene TRBV13, with no clear D. The CDR3 consists of 15 residues. Per the germline V gene, CDR1 is PRHDT and CDR2 is FYEKMQ (reference sequence). Trimming stripped 3 bases from V and 6 bases from J, with 17 bases between. The CDR3 DNA is TGTGCCAGCAGCTTGGGCCTATCTAATGAAGATGGCTACACCTTC. As protein: CASSLGLSNEDGYTF.

The chain combines TRBV11-2 with TRBJ2-5; 9 bases fit TRBD2. This CDR3 has 17 residues. Germline CDR1 SGHAT, CDR2 FQNNGV. After removal of 1 base from V and 5 bases from J, the junction contained 11 bases not matched to a gene. The CDR3, as DNA: TGTGCCAGCAGCTTAGGTGTTAGCGGGAGTTTCCAGGAGACCCAGTACTTC. This gives the protein CASSLGVSGSFQETQYF.

This chain connects TRBV9 to TRBJ2-2; no definite D call. V was shortened by 3 bases and J by 7 bases, with 13 bases between the two germline ends. The CDR3 contains 14 residues. Germline CDR1 SGDLS, CDR2 YYNGEE. CDR3 sequence (DNA): TGTGCCAGCAGCGCCCCGGTGCGCGGCGGGGAGCTGTTTTTT. Protein product: CASSAPVRGGELFF. The complete variable domain, with remaining parts taken from reference TRBV9 and TRBJ2-2, reads DSGVTQTPKHLITATGQRVTLRCSPRSGDLSVYWYQQSLDQGLQFLIQYYNGEERAKGNILERFSAQQFPDLHSELNLSSLELGDSALYFCASSAPVRGGELFFGEGSRLTVL.

The chain is built from TRBV6-1 and TRBJ1-2; D possibly corresponds to TRBD1 (6 bases). Trimming shortened V by 6 bases and J by 7 bases, and 21 bases separated the two germline ends. The CDR3 extends over 15 amino acids. Germline CDR1 is MNHNS and CDR2 is SASEGT. The chain's CDR3 is CASSGWGRQGSGYTF. In DNA form, the CDR3 reads TGTGCCAGCAGCGGCTGGGGGCGTCAAGGAAGTGGCTACACCTTC.